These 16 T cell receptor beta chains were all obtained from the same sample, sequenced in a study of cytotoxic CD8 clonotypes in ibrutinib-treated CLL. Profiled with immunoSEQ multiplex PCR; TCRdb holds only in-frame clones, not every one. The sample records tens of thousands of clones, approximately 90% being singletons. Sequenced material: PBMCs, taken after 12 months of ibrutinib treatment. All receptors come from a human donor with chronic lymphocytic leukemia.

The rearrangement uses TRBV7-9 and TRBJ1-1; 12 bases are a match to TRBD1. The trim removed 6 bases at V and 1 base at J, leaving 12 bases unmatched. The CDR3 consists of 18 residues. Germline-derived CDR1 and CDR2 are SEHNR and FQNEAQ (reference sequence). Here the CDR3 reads CASSPLPGQGARNTEAFF. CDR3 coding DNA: TGTGCCAGCAGTCCCCTCCCGGGACAGGGGGCTCGGAACACTGAAGCTTTCTTT.

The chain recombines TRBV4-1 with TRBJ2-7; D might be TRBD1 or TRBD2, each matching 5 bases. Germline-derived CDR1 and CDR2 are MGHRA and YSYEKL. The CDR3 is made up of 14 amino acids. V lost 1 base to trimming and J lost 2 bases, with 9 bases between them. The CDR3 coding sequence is TGCGCCAGCAGCCAAGTCCAGGGACCCTACGAGCAGTACTTC. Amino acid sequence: CASSQVQGPYEQYF.

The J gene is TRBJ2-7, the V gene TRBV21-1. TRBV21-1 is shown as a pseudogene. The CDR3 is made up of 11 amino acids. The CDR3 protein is CASSKGIEQYF. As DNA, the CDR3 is TGTGCCAGCAGCAAAGGGATAGAGCAGTACTTC.

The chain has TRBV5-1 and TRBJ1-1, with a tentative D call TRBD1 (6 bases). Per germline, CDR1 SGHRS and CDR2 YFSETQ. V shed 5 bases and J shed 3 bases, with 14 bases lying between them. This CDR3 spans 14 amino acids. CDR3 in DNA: TGCGCCAGCAGGCAAGGGGGGTTGGACACTGAAGCTTTCTTT. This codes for CASRQGGLDTEAFF.

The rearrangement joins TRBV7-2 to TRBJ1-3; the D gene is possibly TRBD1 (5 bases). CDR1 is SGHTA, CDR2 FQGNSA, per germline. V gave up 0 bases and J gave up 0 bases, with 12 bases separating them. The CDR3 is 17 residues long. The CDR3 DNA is TGTGCCAGCAGCTTAGCGGGCAGGGCGAGCTCTGGAAACACCATATATTTT. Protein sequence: CASSLAGRASSGNTIYF. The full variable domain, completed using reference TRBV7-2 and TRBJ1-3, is GAGVSQSPSNKVTEKGKDVELRCDPISGHTALYWYRQSLGQGLEFLIYFQGNSAPDKSGLPSDRFSAERTGGSVSTLTIQRTQQEDSAVYLCASSLAGRASSGNTIYFGEGSWLTVV.

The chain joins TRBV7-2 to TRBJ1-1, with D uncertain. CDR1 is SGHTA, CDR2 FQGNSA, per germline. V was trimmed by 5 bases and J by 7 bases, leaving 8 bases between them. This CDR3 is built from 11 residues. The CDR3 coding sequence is TGTGCCAGCAGCGCGTGGATTGAAGCTTTCTTT. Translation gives CASSAWIEAFF.

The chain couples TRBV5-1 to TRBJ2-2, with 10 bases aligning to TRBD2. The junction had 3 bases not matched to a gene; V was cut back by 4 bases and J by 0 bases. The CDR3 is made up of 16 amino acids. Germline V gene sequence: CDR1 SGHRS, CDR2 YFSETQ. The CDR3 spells CASSPGLAANTGELFF. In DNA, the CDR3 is TGCGCCAGCAGCCCCGGACTAGCGGCGAACACCGGGGAGCTGTTTTTT.

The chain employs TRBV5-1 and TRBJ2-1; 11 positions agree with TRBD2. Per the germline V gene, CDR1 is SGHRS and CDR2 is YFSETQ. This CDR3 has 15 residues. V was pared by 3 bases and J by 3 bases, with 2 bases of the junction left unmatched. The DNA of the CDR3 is TGCGCCAGCAGCTCCGGACTAGCGGGCTACAATGAGCAGTTCTTC. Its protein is CASSSGLAGYNEQFF.

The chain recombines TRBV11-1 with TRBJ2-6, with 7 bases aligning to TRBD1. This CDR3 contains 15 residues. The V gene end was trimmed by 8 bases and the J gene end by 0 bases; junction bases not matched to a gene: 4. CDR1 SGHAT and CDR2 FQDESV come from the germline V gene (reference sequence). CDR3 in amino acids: CASAGQDSGANVLTF. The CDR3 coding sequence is TGTGCCAGCGCAGGACAGGACTCTGGGGCCAACGTCCTGACTTTC.

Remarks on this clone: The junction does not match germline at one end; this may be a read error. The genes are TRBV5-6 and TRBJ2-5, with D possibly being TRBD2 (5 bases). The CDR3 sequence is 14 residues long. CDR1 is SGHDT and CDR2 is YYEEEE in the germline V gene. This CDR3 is CTSSLTGSKETQYF. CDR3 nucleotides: TGTACCAGCAGCTTGACGGGATCTAAAGAGACCCAGTACTTC. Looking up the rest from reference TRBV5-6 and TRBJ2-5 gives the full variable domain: DAGVTQSPTHLIKTRGQQVTLRCSPKSGHDTVSWYQQALGQGPQFIFQYYEEEERQRGNFPDRFSGHQFPNYSSELNVNALLLGDSALYLCTSSLTGSKETQYFGPGTRLLVL.

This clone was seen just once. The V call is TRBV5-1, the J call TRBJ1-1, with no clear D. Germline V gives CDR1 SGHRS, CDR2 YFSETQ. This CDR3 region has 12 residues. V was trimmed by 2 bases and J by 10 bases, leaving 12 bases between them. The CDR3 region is CASSFNAKGAFF. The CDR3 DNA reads TGCGCCAGCAGCTTCAACGCGAAGGGAGCTTTCTTT.

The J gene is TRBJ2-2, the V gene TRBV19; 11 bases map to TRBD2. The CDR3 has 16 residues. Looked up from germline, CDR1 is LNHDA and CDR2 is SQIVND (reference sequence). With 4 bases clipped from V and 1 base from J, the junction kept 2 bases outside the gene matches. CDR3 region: CASSTTSGRNTGELFF. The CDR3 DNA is TGTGCCAGTAGTACCACTAGCGGGAGGAACACCGGGGAGCTGTTTTTT.

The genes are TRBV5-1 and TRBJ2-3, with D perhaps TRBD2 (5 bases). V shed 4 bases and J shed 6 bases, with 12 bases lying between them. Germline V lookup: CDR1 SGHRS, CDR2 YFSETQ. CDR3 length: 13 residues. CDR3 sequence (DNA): TGCGCCAGCAGCGTGGACTCGGCGGATACGCAGTATTTT. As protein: CASSVDSADTQYF.

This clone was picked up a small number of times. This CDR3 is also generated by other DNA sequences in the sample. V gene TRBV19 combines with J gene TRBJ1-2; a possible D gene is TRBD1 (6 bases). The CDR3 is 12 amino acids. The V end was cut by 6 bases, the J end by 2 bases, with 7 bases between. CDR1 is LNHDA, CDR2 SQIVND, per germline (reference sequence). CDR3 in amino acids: CASSDRNYGYTF. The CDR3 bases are TGTGCCAGTAGCGACAGGAACTATGGCTACACCTTC.

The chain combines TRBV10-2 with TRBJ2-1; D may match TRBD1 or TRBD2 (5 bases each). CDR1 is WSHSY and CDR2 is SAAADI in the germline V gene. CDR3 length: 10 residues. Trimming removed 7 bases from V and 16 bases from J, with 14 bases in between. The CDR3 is CASNQGTYFF. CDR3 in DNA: TGCGCCAGCAACCAAGGGACGTATTTCTTC.

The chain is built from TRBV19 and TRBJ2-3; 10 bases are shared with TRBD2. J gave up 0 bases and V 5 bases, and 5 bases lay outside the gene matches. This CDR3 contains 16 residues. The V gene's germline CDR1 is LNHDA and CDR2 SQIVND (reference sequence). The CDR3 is CASSSRTSGSTDTQYF. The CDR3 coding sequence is TGTGCCAGTAGTTCAAGGACTAGCGGAAGCACAGATACGCAGTATTTT.